This T cell receptor beta chain comes out of a study of memory CD4+ T cells and cytomegalovirus serostatus. Worth noting for this clone: As yet, its antigen is unknown.

Study-wide results and limits: Of around 160 reported CMV TCRbeta sequences, under 80 were found in memory CD4+ repertoires.

Per the original methods: Out-of-frame sequences were removed, leaving a few million distinct TCRbeta sequences. Sequencing used immunoSEQ multiplex PCR; TCRdb keeps in-frame clones, though not all of them. V, J and clone size derive from that table, while D and trimming were established from the DNA sequence. This table holds 75,000 to 95,000 clones, more than 70% found once. Germline values: CDR1 MDHEN, CDR2 SYDVKM. V was cut by 4 bases and J by 12 bases, with 9 bases left in between. The CDR3 has 11 residues. Single viable CD3+CD4+CD8-CD45RO+ cells were sorted as the memory CD4+ T cells. Serum IgG to CMV pp150, pp28, p38 and p52 defined serostatus. After thawing, CD4+ T cells were positively selected.

Sequencing used memory CD4+ T cells from blood. The receptor comes from an adult in good health and CMV-seronegative. The chain is built from TRBV28 and TRBJ1-4; D may be TRBD1 (5 bases). This CDR3 is CASSSRVELFF. CDR3 nucleotide sequence: TGTGCCAGCAGTTCCAGGGTTGAACTGTTTTTT.